The T cell receptor (beta chain) described here comes from a study of spatial heterogeneity in lung cancer. TCRdb re-called the 5' RACE reads through MiXCR, storing one row per CDR3 protein. The sample yields about 100,000 distinct CDR3 sequences, around 19% seen once. The sample's time point: blood at routine non-recurrence follow-up after resection. The specimen was PBMCs, collected at follow-up. The clonotype originates from a male donor with early-stage non-small cell lung cancer.

The CDR3 loop reads CSGVQGNTEAFF. CDR3 sequence (DNA): TGCAGTGGAGTCCAGGGGAACACTGAAGCTTTCTTT. The V and J genes are TRBV20-1 and TRBJ1-1, with D perhaps matching TRBD1 (5 bases). Germline V CDR1 and CDR2: DFQATT, SNEGSKA (reference sequence). V lost 7 bases and J 1 base, leaving 10 bases between the germline ends. The CDR3 has 12 amino acids.